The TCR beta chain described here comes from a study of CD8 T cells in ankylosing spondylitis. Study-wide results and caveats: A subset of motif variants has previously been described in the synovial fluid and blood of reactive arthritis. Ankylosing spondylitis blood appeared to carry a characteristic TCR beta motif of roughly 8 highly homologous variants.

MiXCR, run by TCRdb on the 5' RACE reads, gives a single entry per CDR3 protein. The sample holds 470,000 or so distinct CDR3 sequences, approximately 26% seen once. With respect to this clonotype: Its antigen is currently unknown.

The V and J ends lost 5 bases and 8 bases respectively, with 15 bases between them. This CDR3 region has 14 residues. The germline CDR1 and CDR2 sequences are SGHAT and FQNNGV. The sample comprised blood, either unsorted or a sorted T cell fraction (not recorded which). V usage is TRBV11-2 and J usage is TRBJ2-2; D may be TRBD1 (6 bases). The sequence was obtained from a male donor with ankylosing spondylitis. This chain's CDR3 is CASSLNRVSGELFF. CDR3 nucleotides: TGTGCCAGCAGCCTCAACAGGGTATCTGGGGAGCTGTTTTTT. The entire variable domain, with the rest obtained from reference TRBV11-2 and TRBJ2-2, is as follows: EAGVAQSPRYKIIEKRQSVAFWCNPISGHATLYWYQQILGQGPKLLIQFQNNGVVDDSQLPKDRFSAERLKGVDSTLKIQPAKLEDSAVYLCASSLNRVSGELFFGEGSRLTVL.